This entry describes one T cell receptor (beta chain). The antigen is unknown. How the authors handled the data: Filtering differed because ImmunoSEQ produced junction-only sequences that carried no quality scores. Clones were sequenced by immunoSEQ multiplex PCR, and TCRdb holds only the in-frame ones, with some missing. The DNA gave D and trimming, while V, J and clone size come from that table. The sample has 2 million to 3 million clones; approximately 93% are singletons. This CDR3 has 17 amino acids. CDR1 and CDR2 (germline): SGHTA, FQGNSA. V shed 1 base and J shed 0 bases, with 15 bases lying between them. Division of CD4+ cells produced a CD45RA+ naive subset and a CD45RA-negative memory subset. The data were obtained in a study of shared clonotypes between healthy human individuals. The wider study: Donors, aged 18 to 49, were a couple of women and a few men.

Findings of the study overall: The sharing of 4.5% to 5% of naive CD4 clonotypes was seen across a few donors.

V is TRBV7-2 and J is TRBJ1-1; D not certain. The TCR sequence derives from a man between 18 and 29 years old in good health. Some clones in this sample may be carry-over from other donors' samples. Sequenced: naive CD4+ T cells from PBMCs. Noted subset: CD45RA+ positively selected. CDR3 loop: CASSLDPPGWMNTEAFF. The CDR3 region has the DNA TGTGCCAGCAGCTTAGATCCTCCGGGGTGGATGAACACTGAAGCTTTCTTT.